This T cell receptor beta chain was retrieved from a study of shared clonotypes between healthy human individuals. General study points: Shared clonotypes: about 5% naive CD4, about 3.3% naive CD8, over 2% memory CD4, roughly 0.4% memory CD8.

This clone was seen once. Its specificity is unknown. All donors were healthy HIV-negative adults lacking recent acute infections or vaccinations. Running of the assay took place at deep level. An approximately 200 ng quantity of DNA, 30,000 to 35,000 T cell genomes, went into the sorted-subset replicate PCRs. Some clones are missing from TCRdb's copy, which holds only in-frame ones; the method was immunoSEQ multiplex PCR. The table records about 2,500,000 clones, over 85% of them present only once. The CDR3 is 16 residues long. Per germline, CDR1 GTSNPN and CDR2 SVGIG (reference sequence). Trimming pared 0 bases from V and 5 bases from J, leaving 20 bases between.

V is TRBV30 and J is TRBJ2-7; D gene unclear. The receptor's source is a man aged 18 to 30 in good health. The sequenced sample consisted of naive CD4+ T cells sorted from blood. The subset was: CD45RA+ positively selected. The CDR3 bases are TGTGCCTGGAGTGTAAGCTTTTTTGGGTCTCCCAACGAGCAGTACTTC. Translated: CAWSVSFFGSPNEQYF.